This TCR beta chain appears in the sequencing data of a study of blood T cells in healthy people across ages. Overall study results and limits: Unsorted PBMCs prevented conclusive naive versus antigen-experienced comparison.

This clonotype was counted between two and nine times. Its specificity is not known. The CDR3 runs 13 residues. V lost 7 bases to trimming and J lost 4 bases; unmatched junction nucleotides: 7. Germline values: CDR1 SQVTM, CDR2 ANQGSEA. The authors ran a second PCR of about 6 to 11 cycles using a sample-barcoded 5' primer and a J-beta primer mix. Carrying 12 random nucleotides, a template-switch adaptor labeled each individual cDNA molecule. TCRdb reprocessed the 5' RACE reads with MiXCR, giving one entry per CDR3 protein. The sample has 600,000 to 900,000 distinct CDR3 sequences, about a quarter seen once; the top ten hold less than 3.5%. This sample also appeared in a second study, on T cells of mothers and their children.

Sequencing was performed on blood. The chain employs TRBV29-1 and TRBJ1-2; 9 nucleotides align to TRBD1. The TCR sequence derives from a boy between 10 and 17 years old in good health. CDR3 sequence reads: CSGGDREGYGYTF. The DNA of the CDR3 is TGCAGCGGTGGGGACAGGGAGGGCTATGGCTACACCTTC.